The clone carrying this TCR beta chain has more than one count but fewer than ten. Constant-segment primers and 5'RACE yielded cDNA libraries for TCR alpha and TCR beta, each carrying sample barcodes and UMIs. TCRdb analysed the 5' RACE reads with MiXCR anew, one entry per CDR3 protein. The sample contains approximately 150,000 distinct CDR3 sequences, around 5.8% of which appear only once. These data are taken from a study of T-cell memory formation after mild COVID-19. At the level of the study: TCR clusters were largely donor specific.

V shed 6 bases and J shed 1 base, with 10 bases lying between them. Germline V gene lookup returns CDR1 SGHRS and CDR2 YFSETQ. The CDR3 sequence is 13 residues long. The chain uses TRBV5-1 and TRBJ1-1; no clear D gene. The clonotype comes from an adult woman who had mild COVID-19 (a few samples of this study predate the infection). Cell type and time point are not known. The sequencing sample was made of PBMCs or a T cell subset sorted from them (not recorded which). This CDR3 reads CASTRSPNTEAFF. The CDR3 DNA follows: TGCGCCAGCACCCGGTCCCCGAACACTGAAGCTTTCTTT.